This TCR beta chain was identified in a study of T cell responses to AZD1222 COVID-19 vaccine. Overall study findings and caveats: The study identified only five or six AZD1222 recipients as seropositive at baseline. Spike-specific TCR depth and breadth grew after two AZD1222 doses.

About this clone itself: Its target is not known.

The protocol was immunoSEQ multiplex PCR, while the TCRdb copy is restricted to in-frame clones and leaves out a portion. The data show roughly 65,000 clones, about 80% seen once. The V and J ends lost 6 bases and 0 bases respectively, with 18 bases between them. This CDR3 is 16 amino acids long. Germline V gives CDR1 SGHRS, CDR2 YFSETQ. Sequenced here: peripheral blood, sampled on day 0 of AZD1222 vaccination. The chain carries TRBV5-1 and TRBJ2-5, with D possibly TRBD2 on 7 matching bases. The receptor was isolated from an adult in good health. CDR3 sequence: CASTLGGGVYQETQYF. The DNA of the CDR3 is TGCGCCAGCACTTTGGGAGGGGGTGTGTACCAAGAGACCCAGTACTTC.